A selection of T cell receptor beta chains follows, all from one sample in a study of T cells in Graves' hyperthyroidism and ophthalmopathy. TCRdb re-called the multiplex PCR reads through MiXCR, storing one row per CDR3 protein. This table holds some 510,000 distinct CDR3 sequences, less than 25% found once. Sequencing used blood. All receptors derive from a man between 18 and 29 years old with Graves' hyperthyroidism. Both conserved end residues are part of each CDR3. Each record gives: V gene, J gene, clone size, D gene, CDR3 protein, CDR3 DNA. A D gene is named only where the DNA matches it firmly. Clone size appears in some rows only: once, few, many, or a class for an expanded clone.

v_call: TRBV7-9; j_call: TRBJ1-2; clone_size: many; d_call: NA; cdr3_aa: CASSLGTVKGYTF; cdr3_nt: TGTGCCAGCAGCTTAGGGACTGTAAAAGGCTACACCTTC
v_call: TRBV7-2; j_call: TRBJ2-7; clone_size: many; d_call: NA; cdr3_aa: CASSLKAGIDEQYF; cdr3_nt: TGTGCCAGCAGCTTAAAGGCAGGGATCGACGAGCAGTACTTC
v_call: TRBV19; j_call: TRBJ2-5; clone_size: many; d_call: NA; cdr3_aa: CACAAGETQYF; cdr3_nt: TGTGCCTGCGCGGCGGGAGAGACCCAGTACTTC
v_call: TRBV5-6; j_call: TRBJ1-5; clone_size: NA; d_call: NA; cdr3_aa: CASSLVASDQPQHF; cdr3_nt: TGTGCCAGCAGCTTGGTGGCGTCGGATCAGCCCCAGCATTTT
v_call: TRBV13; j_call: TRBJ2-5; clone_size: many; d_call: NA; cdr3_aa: CASSLAPQETQYF; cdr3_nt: TGTGCCAGCAGCTTAGCCCCACAAGAGACCCAGTACTTC
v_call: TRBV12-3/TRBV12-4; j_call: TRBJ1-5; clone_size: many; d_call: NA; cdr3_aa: CASSLASSGQPQHF; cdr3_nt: TGTGCCAGCAGTTTAGCCTCGTCCGGTCAGCCCCAGCATTTT
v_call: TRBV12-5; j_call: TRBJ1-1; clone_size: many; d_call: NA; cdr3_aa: CASGPPPRGRTEAFF; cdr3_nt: TGTGCTAGTGGGCCCCCGCCCAGGGGTCGCACTGAAGCTTTCTTT
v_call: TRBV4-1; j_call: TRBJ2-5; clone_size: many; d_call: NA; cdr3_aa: CASSQEVDTQETQYF; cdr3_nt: TGCGCCAGCAGCCAAGAAGTTGACACCCAAGAGACCCAGTACTTC
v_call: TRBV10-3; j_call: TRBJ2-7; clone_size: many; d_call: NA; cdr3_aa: CAISTESYEQYF; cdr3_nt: TGTGCCATCAGTACGGAGTCCTACGAGCAGTACTTC
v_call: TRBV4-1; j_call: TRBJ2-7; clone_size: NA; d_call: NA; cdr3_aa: CASSQDRGFFTYEQYF; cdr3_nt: TGCGCCAGCAGCCAAGATCGGGGATTTTTTACCTACGAGCAGTACTTC
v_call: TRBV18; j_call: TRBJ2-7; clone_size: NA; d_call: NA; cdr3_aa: CASSPRTVPYEQYF; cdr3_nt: TGTGCCAGCTCACCTAGGACAGTCCCCTACGAGCAGTACTTC
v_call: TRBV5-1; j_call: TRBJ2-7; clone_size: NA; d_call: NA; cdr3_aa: CASSLGERVSYEQYF; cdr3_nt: TGCGCCAGCAGCTTGGGGGAAAGGGTGAGCTACGAGCAGTACTTC
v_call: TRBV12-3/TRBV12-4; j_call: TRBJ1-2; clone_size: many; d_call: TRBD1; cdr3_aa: CASSPGTVADYTF; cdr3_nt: TGTGCCAGCAGTCCCGGGACAGTTGCTGACTACACCTTC
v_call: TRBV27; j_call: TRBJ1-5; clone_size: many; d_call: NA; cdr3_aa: CASSSHAASNQPQHF; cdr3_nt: TGTGCCAGCAGTTCCCACGCCGCTAGCAATCAGCCCCAGCATTTT
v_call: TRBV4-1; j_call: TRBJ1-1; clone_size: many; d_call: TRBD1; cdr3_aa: CASSLGTGLNTEAFF; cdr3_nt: TGTGCCAGCAGTCTAGGGACAGGTTTGAACACTGAAGCTTTCTTT
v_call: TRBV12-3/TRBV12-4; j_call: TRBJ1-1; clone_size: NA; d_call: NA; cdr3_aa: CASSLGGRSSNTEAFF; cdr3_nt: TGTGCCAGCAGTTTGGGGGGGCGTTCTTCGAACACTGAAGCTTTCTTT
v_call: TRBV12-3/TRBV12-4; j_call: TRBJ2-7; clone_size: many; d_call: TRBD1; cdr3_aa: CASSLKTGTPGEQYF; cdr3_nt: TGTGCCAGCAGTCTAAAGACAGGGACCCCTGGCGAGCAGTACTTC
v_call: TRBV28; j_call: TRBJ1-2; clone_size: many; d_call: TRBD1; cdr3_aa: CASSSRTGNYGYTF; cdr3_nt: TGTGCCAGCAGTTCTAGGACAGGGAACTATGGCTACACCTTC
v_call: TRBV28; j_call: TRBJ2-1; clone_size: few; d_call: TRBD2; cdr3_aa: CASSPSGGSSYNEQFF; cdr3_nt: TGTGCCAGCAGTCCCAGCGGGGGAAGCTCCTACAATGAGCAGTTCTTC
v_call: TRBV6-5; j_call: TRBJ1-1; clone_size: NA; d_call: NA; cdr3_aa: CASSYVTNTEAFF; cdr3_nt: TGTGCCAGCAGTTACGTCACCAACACTGAAGCTTTCTTT
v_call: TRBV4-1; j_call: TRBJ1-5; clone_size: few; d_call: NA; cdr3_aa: CASSQAEDAGWPWGNQPQHF; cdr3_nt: TGCGCCAGCAGCCAAGCTGAGGACGCCGGATGGCCCTGGGGCAATCAGCCCCAGCATTTT
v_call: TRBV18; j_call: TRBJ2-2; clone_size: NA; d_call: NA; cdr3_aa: CASSPLVRSNTGELFF; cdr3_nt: TGTGCCAGCTCACCATTAGTCCGTTCGAACACCGGGGAGCTGTTTTTT
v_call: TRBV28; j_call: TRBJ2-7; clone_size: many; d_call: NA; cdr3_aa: CASSKEGYEQYF; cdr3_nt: TGTGCCAGCAGTAAGGAAGGCTACGAGCAGTACTTC
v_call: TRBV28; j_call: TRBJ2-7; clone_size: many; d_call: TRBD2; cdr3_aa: CASRLAGAYEQYF; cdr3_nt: TGTGCCAGCAGATTAGCGGGGGCTTACGAGCAGTACTTC